This is a list of T cell receptor beta chains from one sample in a study of cytomegalovirus exposure and HLA in healthy donors. The protocol was immunoSEQ multiplex PCR, while the TCRdb copy is restricted to in-frame clones and leaves out a portion. The repertoire holds under 200,000 clones, with approximately 86% as singletons. The sequencing input was PBMCs. These receptors were taken from a woman between 18 and 29 years old in good health and CMV-seronegative. The CDR3 runs from the conserved cysteine through the conserved F or W. Fields, in order: clone size, J gene, V gene, D gene, CDR3 DNA, CDR3 protein. The D gene is left open where the match is weak. Some rows have no size entry. The others give once, few or many, or a class for an expanded clone.

clone_size: NA; j_call: TRBJ1-4; v_call: TRBV19; d_call: NA; cdr3_nt: TGTGCCAGTAGTATCACAGGGAGTCCAACAGCAACTAATGAAAAACTGTTTTTT; cdr3_aa: CASSITGSPTATNEKLFF
clone_size: NA; j_call: TRBJ2-1; v_call: TRBV27; d_call: NA; cdr3_nt: TGTGCCAGCAGTTTGGAAGTCACCAGGGTCAGCAATGAGCAGTTCTTC; cdr3_aa: CASSLEVTRVSNEQFF
clone_size: NA; j_call: TRBJ2-1; v_call: TRBV19; d_call: TRBD2; cdr3_nt: TGTGCCAGTAGTATACTGAGCGGGAGTGCCCTAGGGCAGTTCTTC; cdr3_aa: CASSILSGSALGQFF
clone_size: NA; j_call: TRBJ1-1; v_call: TRBV7-9; d_call: NA; cdr3_nt: TGTGCCAGCAGCTTAGGGGCTGGCGCTGAAGCTTTCTTT; cdr3_aa: CASSLGAGAEAFF
clone_size: NA; j_call: TRBJ2-1; v_call: TRBV5-1; d_call: NA; cdr3_nt: TGCGCCAGCAGCTTCGCCGGGACAACCCCTTTGGATGAGCAGTTCTTC; cdr3_aa: CASSFAGTTPLDEQFF
clone_size: NA; j_call: TRBJ1-2; v_call: TRBV29-1; d_call: NA; cdr3_nt: TGCAGCGTTGTTGGTTTATCGGATGGCTACACCTTC; cdr3_aa: CSVVGLSDGYTF
clone_size: NA; j_call: TRBJ1-2; v_call: TRBV19; d_call: NA; cdr3_nt: TGTGCCAGTAGTACCCAGGGGCACTATGGCTACACCTTC; cdr3_aa: CASSTQGHYGYTF
clone_size: few; j_call: TRBJ2-7; v_call: TRBV5-6; d_call: TRBD1; cdr3_nt: TGTGCCAGCAGCTTGTCGGGACAGGGCCCCTACGAGCAGTACTTC; cdr3_aa: CASSLSGQGPYEQYF
clone_size: NA; j_call: TRBJ2-1; v_call: TRBV6-1; d_call: TRBD2; cdr3_nt: TGTGCCAGCAGTGATAGCGGGGGGGGTTCCTACAATGAGCAGTTCTTC; cdr3_aa: CASSDSGGGSYNEQFF
clone_size: NA; j_call: TRBJ1-5; v_call: TRBV2; d_call: NA; cdr3_nt: TGTGCCAGCAGTTTCGGGGGAGCGGATCAGCCCCAGCATTTT; cdr3_aa: CASSFGGADQPQHF